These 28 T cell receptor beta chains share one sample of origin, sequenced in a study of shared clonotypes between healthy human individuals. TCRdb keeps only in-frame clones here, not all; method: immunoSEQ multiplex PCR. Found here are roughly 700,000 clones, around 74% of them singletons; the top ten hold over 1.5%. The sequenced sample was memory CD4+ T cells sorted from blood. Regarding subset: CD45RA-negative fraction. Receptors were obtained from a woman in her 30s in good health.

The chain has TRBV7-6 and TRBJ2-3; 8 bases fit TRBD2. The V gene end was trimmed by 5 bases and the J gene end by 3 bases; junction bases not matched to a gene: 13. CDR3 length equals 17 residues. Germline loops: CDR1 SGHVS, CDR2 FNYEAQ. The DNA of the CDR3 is TGTGCCAGCAGCGCTTGGCTCGGAGCGGGAGCTACAGATACGCAGTATTTT. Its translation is CASSAWLGAGATDTQYF.

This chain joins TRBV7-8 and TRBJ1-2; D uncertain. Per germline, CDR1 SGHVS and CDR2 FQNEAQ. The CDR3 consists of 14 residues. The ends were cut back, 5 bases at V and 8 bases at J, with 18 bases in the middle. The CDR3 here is CASSPISTPGGYTF. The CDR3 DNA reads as TGTGCCAGCAGCCCGATTTCCACTCCGGGCGGCTACACCTTC.

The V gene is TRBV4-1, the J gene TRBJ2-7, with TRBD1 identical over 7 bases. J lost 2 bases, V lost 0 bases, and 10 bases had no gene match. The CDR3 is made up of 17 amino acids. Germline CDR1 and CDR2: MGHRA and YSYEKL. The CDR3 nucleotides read TGCGCCAGCAGCCAAGATCGCGACAGGGCGGAAACCTACGAGCAGTACTTC. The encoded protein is CASSQDRDRAETYEQYF.

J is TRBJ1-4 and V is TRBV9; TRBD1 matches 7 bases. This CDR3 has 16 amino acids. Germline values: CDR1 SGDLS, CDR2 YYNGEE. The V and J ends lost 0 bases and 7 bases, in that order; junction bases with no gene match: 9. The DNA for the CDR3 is TGTGCCAGCAGCGTAGAATCGAGACAGGGAGGTGAAAAACTGTTTTTT. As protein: CASSVESRQGGEKLFF.

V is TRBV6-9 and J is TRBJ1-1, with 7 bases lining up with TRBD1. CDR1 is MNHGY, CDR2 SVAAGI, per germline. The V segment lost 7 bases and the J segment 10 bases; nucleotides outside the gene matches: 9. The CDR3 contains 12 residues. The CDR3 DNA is TGTGCCAGCAAAAATACCCGGGACAGAGCTTTCTTT. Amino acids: CASKNTRDRAFF.

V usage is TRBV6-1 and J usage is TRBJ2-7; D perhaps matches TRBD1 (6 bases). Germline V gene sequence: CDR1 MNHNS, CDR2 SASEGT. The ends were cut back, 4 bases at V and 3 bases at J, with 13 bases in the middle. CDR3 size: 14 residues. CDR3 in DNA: TGTGCCAGCAGTGGGTGGGCAGGGGTCTACGAGCAGTACTTC. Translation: CASSGWAGVYEQYF.

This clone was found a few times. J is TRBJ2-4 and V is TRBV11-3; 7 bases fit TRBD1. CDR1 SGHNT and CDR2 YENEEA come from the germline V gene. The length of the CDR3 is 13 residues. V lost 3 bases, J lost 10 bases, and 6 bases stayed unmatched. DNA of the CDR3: TGTGCCAGCAGCTTGGGACCAGGGGGAATTCAGTACTTC. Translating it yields CASSLGPGGIQYF.

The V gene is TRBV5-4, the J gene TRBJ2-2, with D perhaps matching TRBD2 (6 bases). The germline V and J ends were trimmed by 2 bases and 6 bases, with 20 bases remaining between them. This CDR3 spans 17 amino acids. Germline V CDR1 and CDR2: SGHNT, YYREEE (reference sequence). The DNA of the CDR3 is TGTGCCAGCAGCTTACGTGTTGGAGGGGCTAGTTCCGGGGAGCTGTTTTTT. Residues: CASSLRVGGASSGELFF.

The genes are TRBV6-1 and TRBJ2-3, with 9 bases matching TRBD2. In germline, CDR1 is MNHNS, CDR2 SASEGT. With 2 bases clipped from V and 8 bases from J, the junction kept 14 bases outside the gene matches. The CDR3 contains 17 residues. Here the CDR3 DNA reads TGTGCCAGCAGTGAATTTTTGCAGACTAGCGGAATGGGTACGCAGTATTTT. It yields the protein CASSEFLQTSGMGTQYF.

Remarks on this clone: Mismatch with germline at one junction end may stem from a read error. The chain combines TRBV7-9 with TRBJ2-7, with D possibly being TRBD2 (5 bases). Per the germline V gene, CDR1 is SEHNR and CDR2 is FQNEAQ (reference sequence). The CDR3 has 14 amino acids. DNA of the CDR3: TGTGCCAGCAGCTGGGCGGACCGAGCTACTTGGGAGAACTTC. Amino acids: CASSWADRATWENF.

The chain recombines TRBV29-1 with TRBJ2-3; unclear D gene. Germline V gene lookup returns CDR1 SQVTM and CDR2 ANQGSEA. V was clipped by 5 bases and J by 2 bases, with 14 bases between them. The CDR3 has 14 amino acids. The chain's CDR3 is CSVHDTGATDTQYF. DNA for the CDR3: TGCAGCGTTCACGACACGGGCGCCACAGATACGCAGTATTTT.

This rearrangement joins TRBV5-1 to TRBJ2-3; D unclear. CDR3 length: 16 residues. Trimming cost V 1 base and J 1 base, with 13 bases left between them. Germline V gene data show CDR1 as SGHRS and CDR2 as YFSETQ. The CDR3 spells CASSLPSEERTDTQYF. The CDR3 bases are TGCGCCAGCAGCTTGCCGAGCGAAGAACGCACAGATACGCAGTATTTT.

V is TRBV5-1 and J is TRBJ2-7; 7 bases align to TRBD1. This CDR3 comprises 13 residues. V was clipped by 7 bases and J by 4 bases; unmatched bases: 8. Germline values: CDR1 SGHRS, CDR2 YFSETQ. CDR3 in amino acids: CASGRDSKYEQYF. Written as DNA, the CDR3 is TGCGCCAGCGGCCGGGACAGTAAGTACGAGCAGTACTTC.

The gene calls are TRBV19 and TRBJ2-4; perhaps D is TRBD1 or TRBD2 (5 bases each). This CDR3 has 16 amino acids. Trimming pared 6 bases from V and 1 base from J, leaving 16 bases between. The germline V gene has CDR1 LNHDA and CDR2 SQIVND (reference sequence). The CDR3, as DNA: TGTGCCAGTAGCGACTGGGGGAGCACGGCCAAAAACATTCAGTACTTC. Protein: CASSDWGSTAKNIQYF.

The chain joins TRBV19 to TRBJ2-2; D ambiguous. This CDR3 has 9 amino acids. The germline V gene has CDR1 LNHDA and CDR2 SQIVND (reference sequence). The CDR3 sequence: CISAGELFF. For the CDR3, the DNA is TGTATCTCAGCCGGGGAGCTGTTTTTT.

The CDR3 loop is CASSPRTVLETQYF. The CDR3 coding sequence is TGTGCCAGCAGCCCCCGGACAGTGCTGGAGACCCAGTACTTC. The genes are TRBV6-1 and TRBJ2-5; D is possibly TRBD1 (6 bases). Trimming took off 6 bases at V and 5 bases at J, with 16 bases between the two ends. Germline V gives CDR1 MNHNS, CDR2 SASEGT. This CDR3 is 14 amino acids long.

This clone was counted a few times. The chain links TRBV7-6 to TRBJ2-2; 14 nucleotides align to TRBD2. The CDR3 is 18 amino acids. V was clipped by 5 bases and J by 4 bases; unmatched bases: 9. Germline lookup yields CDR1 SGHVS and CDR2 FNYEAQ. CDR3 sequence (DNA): TGTGCCAGCAGCCTGGGACTAGCGGGAGCCCCGGGCACCGGGGAGCTGTTTTTT. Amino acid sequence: CASSLGLAGAPGTGELFF.

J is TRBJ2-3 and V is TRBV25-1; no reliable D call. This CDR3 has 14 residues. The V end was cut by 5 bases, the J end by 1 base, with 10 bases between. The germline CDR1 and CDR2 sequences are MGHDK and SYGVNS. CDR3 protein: CASSPKEGTDTQYF. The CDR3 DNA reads TGTGCCAGCAGTCCTAAAGAAGGCACAGATACGCAGTATTTT.

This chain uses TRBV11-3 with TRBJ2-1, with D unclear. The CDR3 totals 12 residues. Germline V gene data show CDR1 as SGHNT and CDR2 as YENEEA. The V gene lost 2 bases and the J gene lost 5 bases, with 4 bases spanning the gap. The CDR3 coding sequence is TGTGCCAGCAGCTTAAACGACAATGAGCAGTTCTTC. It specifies CASSLNDNEQFF.

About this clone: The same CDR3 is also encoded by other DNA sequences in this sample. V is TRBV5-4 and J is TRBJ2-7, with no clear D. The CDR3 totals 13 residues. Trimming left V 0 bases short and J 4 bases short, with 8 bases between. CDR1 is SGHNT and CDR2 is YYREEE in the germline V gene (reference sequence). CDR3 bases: TGTGCCAGCAGCTTGGTAGGGTCGTACGAGCAGTACTTC. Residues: CASSLVGSYEQYF. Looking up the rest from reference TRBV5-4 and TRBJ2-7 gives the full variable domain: ETGVTQSPTHLIKTRGQQVTLRCSSQSGHNTVSWYQQALGQGPQFIFQYYREEENGRGNFPPRFSGLQFPNYSSELNVNALELDDSALYLCASSLVGSYEQYFGPGTRLTVT.

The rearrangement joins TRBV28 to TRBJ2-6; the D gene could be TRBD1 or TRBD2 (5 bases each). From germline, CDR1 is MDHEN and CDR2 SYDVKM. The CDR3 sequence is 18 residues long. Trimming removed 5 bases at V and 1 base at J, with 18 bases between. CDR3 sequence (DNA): TGTGCCAGCAGTCGTTTCTCAGGGAGAGGTTCTGGGGCCAACGTCCTGACTTTC. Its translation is CASSRFSGRGSGANVLTF.

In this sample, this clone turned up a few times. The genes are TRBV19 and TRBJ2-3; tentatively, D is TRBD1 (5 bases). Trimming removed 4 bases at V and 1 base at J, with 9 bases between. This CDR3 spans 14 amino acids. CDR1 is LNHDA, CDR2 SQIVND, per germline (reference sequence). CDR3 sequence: CASSSLQGTDTQYF. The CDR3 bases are TGTGCCAGTAGTAGTCTACAGGGCACAGATACGCAGTATTTT.

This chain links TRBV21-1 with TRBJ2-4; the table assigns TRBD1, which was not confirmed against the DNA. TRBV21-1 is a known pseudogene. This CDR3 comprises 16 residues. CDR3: CASTPGVAQAKNIQYF. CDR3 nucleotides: TGTGCCAGCACCCCAGGGGTAGCGCAAGCCAAAAACATTCAGTACTTC.

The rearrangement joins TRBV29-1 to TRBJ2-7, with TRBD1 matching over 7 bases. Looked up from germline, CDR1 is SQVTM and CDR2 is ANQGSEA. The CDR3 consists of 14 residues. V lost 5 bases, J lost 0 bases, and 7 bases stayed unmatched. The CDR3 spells CSVRDRDYSYEQYF. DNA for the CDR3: TGCAGCGTTAGGGACAGAGATTACTCCTACGAGCAGTACTTC.

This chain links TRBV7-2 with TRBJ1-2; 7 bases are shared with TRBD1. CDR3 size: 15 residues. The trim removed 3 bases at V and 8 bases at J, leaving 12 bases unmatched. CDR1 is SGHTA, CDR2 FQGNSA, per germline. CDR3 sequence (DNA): TGTGCCAGCAGCTTCGGAAGGGGGCTGCCCGGGGGCTACACCTTC. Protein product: CASSFGRGLPGGYTF.

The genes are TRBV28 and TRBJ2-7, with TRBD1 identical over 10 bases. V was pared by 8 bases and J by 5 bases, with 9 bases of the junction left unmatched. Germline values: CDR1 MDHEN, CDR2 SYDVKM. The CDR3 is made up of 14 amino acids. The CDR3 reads CASSTGQGKDEQYF. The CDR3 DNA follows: TGTGCCAGCTCTACGGGACAGGGGAAGGACGAGCAGTACTTC.

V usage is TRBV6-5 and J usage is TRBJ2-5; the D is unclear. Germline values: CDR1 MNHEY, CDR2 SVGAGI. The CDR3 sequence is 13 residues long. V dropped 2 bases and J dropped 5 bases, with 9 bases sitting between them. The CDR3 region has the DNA TGTGCCAGCAGTTACAAGGGTAGGGAGACCCAGTACTTC. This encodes CASSYKGRETQYF.

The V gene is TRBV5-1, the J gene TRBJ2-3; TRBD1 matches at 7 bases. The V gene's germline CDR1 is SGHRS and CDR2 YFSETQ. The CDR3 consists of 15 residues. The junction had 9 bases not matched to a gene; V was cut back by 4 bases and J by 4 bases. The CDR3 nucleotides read TGCGCCAGCAGCCGCACCCCTGGGACAGCAGATACGCAGTATTTT. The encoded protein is CASSRTPGTADTQYF.